Listed below are T cell receptor beta chains from one sample, sequenced in a study of blood T cell repertoires in COVID-19. Repertoires were generated with immunoSEQ multiplex PCR, while TCRdb's copy carries only in-frame clones and drops some. The sample gives about 150,000 clones, around 87% of which show up once; about 9.4% is in the top ten. The specimen was peripheral blood. The receptor source for this set is a woman aged 45 to 65 with active or convalescent COVID-19. The CDR3 runs from the conserved cysteine through the conserved F or W. D genes are given only for firm matches. The listing skips clone size in some rows; elsewhere it reads once, few, many or a size class.

>TRBV14|TRBD1|.|TRBJ1-5
TGTGCCAGCAGCCAAGGGGACAGGCCCAATCAGCCCCAGCATTTT
CASSQGDRPNQPQHF
>TRBV7-2|.|.|TRBJ2-2
TGTGCCAGCAGCACCCTAGCGAACACCGGGGAGCTGTTTTTT
CASSTLANTGELFF
>TRBV3-1/TRBV3-2|.|.|TRBJ1-2
TGTGCCAGCAGCCAAAGTTTACTGGTCCGGGACTATGGCTACACCTTC
CASSQSLLVRDYGYTF
>TRBV15|TRBD1|.|TRBJ1-2
TGTGCCACCAGCACCATAGGACAGGGCCACTATGGCTACACCTTC
CATSTIGQGHYGYTF
>TRBV9|.|.|TRBJ2-7
TGTGCCAGCAGCGTAGAGGACAGTTCGCCTCCCTACGAGCAGTACTTC
CASSVEDSSPPYEQYF
>TRBV10-3|TRBD2|.|TRBJ2-1
TGTGCCATCAGTGAGGGGGACCGGCGGGAGGGCCTTTCTCTTCTTGCCTACAATGAGCAGTTCTTC
CAISEGDRREGLSLLAYNEQFF
>TRBV9|TRBD2|.|TRBJ2-1
TGTGCCAGCAGCGTATCCGGGGGGAATGAGCAGTTCTTC
CASSVSGGNEQFF
>TRBV6-5|TRBD1|.|TRBJ1-1
TGTGCCAGCCAAACAGGGGGAACTGAAGCTTTCTTT
CASQTGGTEAFF
>TRBV24-1|.|.|TRBJ1-1
TGTGCCACCAGTGATTGTGGACAGAAGACGAACACTGAAGCTTTCTTT
CATSDCGQKTNTEAFF
>TRBV19|TRBD1|.|TRBJ2-2
TGTGCCAGTAGTGTCGGGACAGCGAACACCGGGGAGCTGTTTTTT
CASSVGTANTGELFF
>TRBV6-4|.|.|TRBJ1-1
TGTGCCAGCAGTGAATTTCCCACCGCTCGATCGAGGACTGAAGCTTTCTTT
CASSEFPTARSRTEAFF
>TRBV11-2|TRBD1|.|TRBJ1-2
TGTGCCAGCAGCTCTCAGGGGGCCCCGGGCTATGGCTACACCTTC
CASSSQGAPGYGYTF
>TRBV5-8|.|.|TRBJ2-1
TGTGCCAGCAGCTTGGATCACAGGGCTCTCTTCGATGAGCAGTTCTTC
CASSLDHRALFDEQFF
>TRBV2|.|.|TRBJ1-1
TGTGCCAGCAGAACAGCGAACACTGAAGCTTTCTTT
CASRTANTEAFF
>TRBV28|TRBD1|.|TRBJ2-2
TGTGCCAGCAGTTCGGGACAGGGGGCAACCGGGGAGCTGTTTTTT
CASSSGQGATGELFF
>TRBV27|.|.|TRBJ2-1
TGTGCCAGCAGTTCCCGGGTGGTACCTTACAATGAGCAGTTCTTC
CASSSRVVPYNEQFF
>TRBV27|.|.|TRBJ2-2
TGTGCCAGCAGCCTCAGGGGACGGACGGCGAACACCGGGGAGCTGTTTTTT
CASSLRGRTANTGELFF
>TRBV3-1/TRBV3-2|TRBD2|.|TRBJ2-1
TGTGCCAGCAGCCAAGATAGTAAGCGGGAGAAAATTGAGCAGTTCTTC
CASSQDSKREKIEQFF
>TRBV6-2/TRBV6-3|TRBD2|.|TRBJ2-7
TGTGCCAGCAGTTACCGGTGGACTAGCCGATACGAGCAGTACTTC
CASSYRWTSRYEQYF
>TRBV28|TRBD1|.|TRBJ1-2
TGTGCCAGCAGCCCGGGACAGGTGCCTTATGGCTACACCTTC
CASSPGQVPYGYTF
>TRBV19|TRBD2|.|TRBJ2-7
TGTGCGGCGGGAGGGCCGGGGGAGCAGTACTTC
CAAGGPGEQYF
>TRBV6-5|.|.|TRBJ1-2
TGTGCCAGCAGTAATCGGGGAGGCTACACCTTC
CASSNRGGYTF
>TRBV4-1|.|.|TRBJ1-2
TGCGCCAGCAGCCCTCGCCTTGGGGACTCCTATGGCTACACCTTC
CASSPRLGDSYGYTF
>TRBV28|TRBD1|.|TRBJ1-5
TGTGCCAGCAGTCCTCACAGGGGGGATCAGCCCCAGCATTTT
CASSPHRGDQPQHF
>TRBV29-1|TRBD2|.|TRBJ2-3
TGCAGCGTTGAAGCGGTTAGCGGGGGCCGTCGGGATACGCAGTATTTT
CSVEAVSGGRRDTQYF
>TRBV13|TRBD1|once|TRBJ2-7
TGTGCCAGCAGCCTGGGACAGGGGGCCTACGAGCAGTACTTC
CASSLGQGAYEQYF
>TRBV19|.|.|TRBJ2-1
TGTGCCAGTCTCAGTTTCCCAATGCGGTGCGTAAGCTCCTACAATGAGCAGTTCTTC
CASLSFPMRCVSSYNEQFF